This T cell receptor (beta chain) emerged from a study of beta chain features in type 1 diabetes. Study-level results: Moderate but significant shortening of TCRB CDR3s was recorded in all four CD4+ subsets from Type 1 diabetes patients.

CDR1 is MNHEY, CDR2 SMNVEV, per germline (reference sequence). The V gene end was trimmed by 2 bases and the J gene end by 0 bases; junction bases not matched to a gene: 3. The CDR3 length is 15 residues. The purity of all sorted populations exceeded 95%. The isolated RNA, all of it, was reverse transcribed, so expressed TCRB transcripts were what got sequenced. Only in-frame clones appear in the TCRdb table, and some are missing; sequencing was by immunoSEQ multiplex PCR. In the table there are about 320,000 clones, 14% of which are singletons. This clone was counted at least ten times. Its antigen is undetermined.

The sequencing input was central memory CD4+ T cells from blood. This sequence originates from a man aged 25-45 years in good health. The chain is built from TRBV27 and TRBJ2-7; 8 positions agree with TRBD1. CDR3 sequence: CASSLGTGFSYEQYF. The CDR3 DNA sequence: TGTGCCAGCAGTTTAGGGACAGGCTTCTCCTACGAGCAGTACTTC.